This T cell receptor beta chain comes out of a study of blood T cell repertoires in COVID-19. Turning to the study itself: T cells, B-cell-depleted T cells, or PBMCs supplied cDNA or gDNA.

Seattle's enrolled individuals joined amid active infection and were then monitored longitudinally. This CDR3 contains 15 residues. Trimming shortened V by 1 base and J by 0 bases, and 7 bases separated the two germline ends. CDR1 SGHRS and CDR2 YFSETQ come from the germline V gene. Per the original data handling: The authors estimated nucleated cell counts from reference gene primer amplification. The repertoire was sequenced with immunoSEQ multiplex PCR; TCRdb's copy has only in-frame clones and lacks some. For V, J and clone size, that table is used; D and trimming come from the DNA. The data contain some 240,000 clones, 90% of them seen just once; the ten biggest clones take up about 2%.

The chain couples TRBV5-1 to TRBJ2-2, with unresolved D. The origin of this receptor is a woman in her fifties or sixties with COVID-19, enrolled during active disease. Material: peripheral blood. CDR3 in amino acids: CASSLWQANTGELFF. The CDR3 nucleotides are TGCGCCAGCAGCTTGTGGCAGGCGAACACCGGGGAGCTGTTTTTT.